The 19 T cell receptor beta chains below were found in one sample sequenced in a study of cytomegalovirus exposure and HLA in healthy donors. Use of 60 Vbeta and 13 Jbeta primers characterized the PCR. Data came from immunoSEQ multiplex PCR; TCRdb stores just in-frame clones and leaves some out. This sample yields approximately 190,000 clones, of which roughly 68% are seen a single time; less than 2% belongs to the top ten. Sequenced input: PBMCs. The receptors were gathered from a woman aged 25 to 45 in good health and CMV-seronegative.

The rearrangement joins TRBV7-2 to TRBJ1-1; 8 bases fit TRBD1. The length of the CDR3 is 14 residues. CDR1 SGHTA and CDR2 FQGNSA come from the germline V gene. Trimming removed 4 bases from V and 4 bases from J; junction bases left unmatched: 5. Written as DNA, the CDR3 is TGTGCCAGCAGCTCAACAGGGGGACTCACTGAAGCTTTCTTT. The encoded protein is CASSSTGGLTEAFF.

The rearrangement uses TRBV7-3 and TRBJ2-1; 8 bases match TRBD2. There are 16 residues in the CDR3. With V trimmed by 5 bases and J by 2 bases, 8 bases remained unmatched. The germline gives CDR1 SGHTA, CDR2 FQGTGA. The CDR3 DNA sequence: TGTGCCAGCAGCCCCCCACGAGCGGGGGCCTACAATGAGCAGTTCTTC. The encoded protein is CASSPPRAGAYNEQFF.

This rearrangement joins TRBV7-9 to TRBJ2-3; TRBD2 matches at 7 bases. V dropped 4 bases and J dropped 3; count of bases not matched to a gene: 4. Germline CDR1 SEHNR, CDR2 FQNEAQ (reference sequence). The CDR3 loop spans 14 amino acids. The CDR3 sequence is CASSWDYPTDTQYF. Written as DNA, the CDR3 is TGTGCCAGCAGCTGGGACTACCCAACAGATACGCAGTATTTT.

This clone appeared a single time. The genes are TRBV7-9 and TRBJ2-3; D not certain. The CDR3 runs 13 residues. Trimming cost V 5 bases and J 2 bases, with 8 bases left between them. Germline V gene lookup returns CDR1 SEHNR and CDR2 FQNEAQ (reference sequence). As DNA, the CDR3 is TGTGCCAGCAGCCCCTCACTCACAGATACGCAGTATTTT. It translates to CASSPSLTDTQYF.

This clone was seen more than once but under ten times. The chain has TRBV10-3 and TRBJ2-2, with 10 bases aligning to TRBD2. The junction had 9 bases not matched to a gene; V was cut back by 5 bases and J by 3 bases. CDR3 size: 17 residues. Germline V lookup: CDR1 ENHRY, CDR2 SYGVKD. The CDR3 here is CAISSNGLAAYTGELFF. The CDR3 nucleotides are TGTGCCATCAGTTCTAACGGACTAGCGGCCTACACCGGGGAGCTGTTTTTT.

V and J are TRBV2 and TRBJ1-3; D not resolved. Trimming cost V 5 bases and J 3 bases, with 5 bases left between them. In germline, CDR1 is SNHLY, CDR2 FYNNEI. This CDR3 comprises 12 residues. Here the CDR3 reads CASSPRGNTIYF. The CDR3 bases are TGTGCCAGCAGTCCCCGTGGAAACACCATATATTTT.

Comments on this clone: At one end the junction does not follow the germline gene, possibly because of a read error. The chain has TRBV11-2 and TRBJ2-3; TRBD1 is a possible D gene (5 bases). Germline loops: CDR1 SGHAT, CDR2 FQNNGV. The CDR3 contains 15 residues. Written as DNA, the CDR3 is TGTGCCAGCACCTTACACACAGGAAGCACAGATACGCAGTATTTT. Encoded protein: CASTLHTGSTDTQYF.

The chain couples TRBV7-2 to TRBJ2-2; D perhaps matches TRBD1 (6 bases). In germline, CDR1 is SGHTA, CDR2 FQGNSA. This CDR3 is 14 amino acids long. The V end was cut by 7 bases, the J end by 1 base, with 10 bases between. The CDR3 sequence: CASNPTGNTGELFF. The CDR3 DNA sequence: TGTGCCAGCAATCCGACAGGGAACACCGGGGAGCTGTTTTTT.

The chain combines TRBV6-5 with TRBJ1-5; weak D call: TRBD1 (5 bases). The CDR3 consists of 13 residues. From germline, CDR1 is MNHEY and CDR2 SVGAGI. Trimming stripped 5 bases from V and 7 bases from J, with 12 bases between. The CDR3 loop is CASSRGRGQPQHF. CDR3 bases: TGTGCCAGCAGTAGGGGCCGAGGCCAGCCCCAGCATTTT.

Notes on this clone: The junction shows a germline mismatch at one end, possibly a read error. This rearrangement joins TRBV7-9 to TRBJ2-7; 8 bases map to TRBD2. CDR1 is SEHNR and CDR2 is FQNEAQ in the germline V gene (reference sequence). This CDR3 contains 17 residues. The chain's CDR3 is CSSSLWGLSGGFYEQYF. For the CDR3, the DNA is TGTTCCAGCAGCTTATGGGGTCTCTCGGGGGGGTTCTACGAGCAGTACTTC.

The chain employs TRBV4-1 and TRBJ2-5; no definite D call. The V end lost 0 bases, the J end lost 1 base, and 6 bases lay between the germline ends. Germline values: CDR1 MGHRA, CDR2 YSYEKL. CDR3 length equals 14 residues. CDR3 region: CASSQDSFQETQYF. Here the CDR3 DNA reads TGCGCCAGCAGCCAAGACTCTTTCCAAGAGACCCAGTACTTC.

The chain recombines TRBV11-2 with TRBJ2-3, with 12 bases lining up with TRBD2. This CDR3 is built from 16 residues. Germline V gives CDR1 SGHAT, CDR2 FQNNGV. Losses at the gene ends were 3 bases for V and 0 bases for J; bases not matched to a gene: 1. The CDR3 sequence is CASSFGLAGSTDTQYF. The CDR3 bases are TGTGCCAGCAGCTTCGGACTAGCGGGAAGCACAGATACGCAGTATTTT.

This chain connects TRBV7-2 to TRBJ2-7; D may be TRBD1 (6 bases). Germline CDR1 reads SGHTA; CDR2 reads FQGNSA. The CDR3 runs 13 residues. The germline V and J ends were trimmed by 5 bases and 2 bases, with 10 bases remaining between them. The CDR3, as DNA: TGTGCCAGCAGCGGGGACACCACCTACGAGCAGTACTTC. Residues: CASSGDTTYEQYF.

V usage is TRBV4-1 and J usage is TRBJ2-5; 8 bases are shared with TRBD2. CDR1 is MGHRA, CDR2 YSYEKL, per germline. This CDR3 has 17 amino acids. V lost 0 bases to trimming and J lost 4 bases; unmatched junction nucleotides: 10. CDR3 sequence: CASSQDRVAGWRETQYF. CDR3 bases: TGCGCCAGCAGCCAAGATAGGGTAGCGGGGTGGCGAGAGACCCAGTACTTC.

The gene calls are TRBV18 and TRBJ1-1; no firm D call. The V end lost 3 bases, the J end lost 2 bases, and 10 bases lay between the germline ends. This CDR3 has 14 amino acids. Germline V CDR1 and CDR2: KGHSH, LQKENI. The CDR3 sequence: CASSPNGGNTEAFF. CDR3 in DNA: TGTGCCAGCTCACCCAATGGAGGCAACACTGAAGCTTTCTTT. Using reference TRBV18 and TRBJ1-1 for the parts outside the CDR3, the full variable domain is NAGVMQNPRHLVRRRGQEARLRCSPMKGHSHVYWYRQLPEEGLKFMVYLQKENIIDESGMPKERFSAEFPKEGPSILRIQQVVRGDSAAYFCASSPNGGNTEAFFGQGTRLTVV.

The chain is built from TRBV11-2 and TRBJ2-1; 11 nucleotides match TRBD2. The germline V gene has CDR1 SGHAT and CDR2 FQNNGV. V was clipped by 3 bases and J by 7 bases; unmatched bases: 11. This CDR3 contains 17 residues. CDR3: CASSLEKTRLAGNEQFF. The CDR3 region has the DNA TGTGCCAGCAGCTTGGAAAAGACCCGACTAGCGGGGAATGAGCAGTTCTTC.

The rearrangement uses TRBV9 and TRBJ1-2, with a tentative D call TRBD1 (5 bases). The CDR3 has 15 residues. Germline CDR1 reads SGDLS; CDR2 reads YYNGEE. The ends were cut back, 0 bases at V and 4 bases at J, with 13 bases in the middle. In DNA, the CDR3 is TGTGCCAGCAGCGTAGTAGGGAACGGGGGCTATGGCTACACCTTC. Residues: CASSVVGNGGYGYTF.

This clone was picked up a small number of times. The chain couples TRBV6-4 to TRBJ2-3, with D tentatively TRBD1 (7 bases). The V and J ends lost 9 bases and 2 bases respectively, with 18 bases between them. This CDR3 is 15 amino acids long. Per germline, CDR1 MRHNA and CDR2 SNTAGT. The CDR3 loop reads CASASRGEPTDTQYF. The CDR3 DNA follows: TGTGCCAGTGCGTCCAGGGGGGAACCCACAGATACGCAGTATTTT.

Notes on this clone: The same CDR3 arises from other DNA sequences in this sample as well. The chain carries TRBV4-3 and TRBJ1-1, with D uncertain. The CDR3 consists of 14 residues. From germline, CDR1 is LGHNA and CDR2 YSLEER. V was cut by 1 base and J by 1 base, with 7 bases left in between. The CDR3 sequence is CASSQGRRNTEAFF. The CDR3 coding sequence is TGCGCCAGCAGCCAAGGGCGGAGGAACACTGAAGCTTTCTTT.